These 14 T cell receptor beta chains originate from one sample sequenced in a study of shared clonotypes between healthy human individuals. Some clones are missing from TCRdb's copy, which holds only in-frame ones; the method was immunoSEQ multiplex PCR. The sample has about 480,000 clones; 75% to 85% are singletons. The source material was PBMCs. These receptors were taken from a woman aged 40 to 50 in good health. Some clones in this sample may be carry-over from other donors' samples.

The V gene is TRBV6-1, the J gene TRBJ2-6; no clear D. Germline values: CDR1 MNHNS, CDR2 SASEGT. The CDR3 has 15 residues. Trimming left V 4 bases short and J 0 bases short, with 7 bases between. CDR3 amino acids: CASSVSTSGANVLTF. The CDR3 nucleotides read TGTGCCAGCAGTGTATCCACCTCTGGGGCCAACGTCCTGACTTTC.

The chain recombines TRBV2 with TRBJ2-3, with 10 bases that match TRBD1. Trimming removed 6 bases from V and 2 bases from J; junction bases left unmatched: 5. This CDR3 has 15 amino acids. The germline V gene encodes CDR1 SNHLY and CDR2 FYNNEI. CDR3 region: CASRKDRGNTDTQYF. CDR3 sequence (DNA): TGTGCCAGCAGGAAGGACAGGGGGAACACAGATACGCAGTATTTT. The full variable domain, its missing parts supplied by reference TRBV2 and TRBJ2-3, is EPEVTQTPSHQVTQMGQEVILRCVPISNHLYFYWYRQILGQKVEFLVSFYNNEISEKSEIFDDQFSVERPDGSNFTLKIRSTKLEDSAMYFCASRKDRGNTDTQYFGPGTRLTVL.

The CDR3: CASSFTGAYEQYF. In DNA, the CDR3 is TGTGCCAGCAGTTTTACCGGTGCCTACGAGCAGTACTTC. This sequence joins TRBV27 and TRBJ2-7, with D hard to call. Per germline, CDR1 MNHEY and CDR2 SMNVEV (reference sequence). There are 13 residues in the CDR3. The V end was cut by 3 bases, the J end by 2 bases, with 8 bases between.

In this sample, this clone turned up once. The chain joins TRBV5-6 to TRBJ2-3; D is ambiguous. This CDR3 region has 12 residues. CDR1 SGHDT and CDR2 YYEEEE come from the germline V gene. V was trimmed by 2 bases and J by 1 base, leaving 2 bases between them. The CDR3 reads CASSFGTDTQYF. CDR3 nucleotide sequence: TGTGCCAGCAGCTTCGGCACAGATACGCAGTATTTT.

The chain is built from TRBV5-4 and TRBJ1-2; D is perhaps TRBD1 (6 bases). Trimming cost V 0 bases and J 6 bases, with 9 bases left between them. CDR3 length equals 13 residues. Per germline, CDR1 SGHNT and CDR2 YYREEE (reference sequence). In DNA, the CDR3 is TGTGCCAGCAGCTTGGACAGGGTGAATGGCTACACCTTC. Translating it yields CASSLDRVNGYTF.

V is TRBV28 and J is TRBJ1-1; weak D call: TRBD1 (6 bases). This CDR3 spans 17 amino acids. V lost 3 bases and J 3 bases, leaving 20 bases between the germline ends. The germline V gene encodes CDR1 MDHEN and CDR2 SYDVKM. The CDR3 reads CASSFGGPPGGDTEAFF. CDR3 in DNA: TGTGCCAGCAGTTTTGGGGGGCCCCCCGGGGGGGACACTGAAGCTTTCTTT.

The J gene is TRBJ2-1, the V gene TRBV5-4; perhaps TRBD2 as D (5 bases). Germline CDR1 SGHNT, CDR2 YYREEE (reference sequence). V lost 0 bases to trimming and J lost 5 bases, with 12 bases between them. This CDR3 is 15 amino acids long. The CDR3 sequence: CASSLVGLRNNEQFF. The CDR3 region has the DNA TGTGCCAGCAGCTTGGTCGGACTCCGCAACAATGAGCAGTTCTTC.

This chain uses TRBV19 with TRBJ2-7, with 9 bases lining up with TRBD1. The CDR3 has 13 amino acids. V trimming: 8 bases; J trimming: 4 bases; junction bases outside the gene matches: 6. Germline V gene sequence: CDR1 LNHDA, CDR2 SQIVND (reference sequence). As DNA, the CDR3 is TGTGCCAGTGGACAGGGGCTAGGGTACGAGCAGTACTTC. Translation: CASGQGLGYEQYF.

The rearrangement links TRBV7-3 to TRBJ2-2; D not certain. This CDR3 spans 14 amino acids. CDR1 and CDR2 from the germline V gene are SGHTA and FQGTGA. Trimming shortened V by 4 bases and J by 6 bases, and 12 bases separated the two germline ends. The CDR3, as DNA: TGTGCCAGCAGCTCTCCCTTAAGACCCGGGGAGCTGTTTTTT. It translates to CASSSPLRPGELFF.

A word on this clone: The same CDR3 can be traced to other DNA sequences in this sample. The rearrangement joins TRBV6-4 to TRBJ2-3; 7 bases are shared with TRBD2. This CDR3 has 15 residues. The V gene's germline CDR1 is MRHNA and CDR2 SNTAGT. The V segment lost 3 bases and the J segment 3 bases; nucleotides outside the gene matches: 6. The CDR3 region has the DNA TGTGCCAGCAGTGAGCTGGCGGGAGTGACAGATACGCAGTATTTT. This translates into CASSELAGVTDTQYF.

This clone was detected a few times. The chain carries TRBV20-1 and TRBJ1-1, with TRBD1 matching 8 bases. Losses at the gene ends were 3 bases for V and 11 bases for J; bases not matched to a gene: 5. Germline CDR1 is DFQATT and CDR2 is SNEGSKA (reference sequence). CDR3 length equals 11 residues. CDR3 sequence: CSARTGQVAFF. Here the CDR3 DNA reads TGCAGTGCTAGGACGGGACAGGTGGCTTTCTTT.

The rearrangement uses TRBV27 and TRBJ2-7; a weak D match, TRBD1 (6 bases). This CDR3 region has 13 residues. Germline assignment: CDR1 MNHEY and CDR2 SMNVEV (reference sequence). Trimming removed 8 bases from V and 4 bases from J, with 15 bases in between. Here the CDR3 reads CASGRQAPYEQYF. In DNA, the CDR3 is TGTGCCAGCGGACGACAGGCTCCGTACGAGCAGTACTTC.

CDR3 nucleotides: TGTGCCAGTAGTATAGGCAGGGAGGACATTCAGTACTTC. The encoded protein is CASSIGREDIQYF. The chain is built from TRBV19 and TRBJ2-4, with D perhaps matching TRBD2 (6 bases). The CDR3 loop spans 13 amino acids. Germline CDR1 and CDR2: LNHDA and SQIVND (reference sequence). Trimming left V 1 base short and J 8 bases short, with 9 bases between.

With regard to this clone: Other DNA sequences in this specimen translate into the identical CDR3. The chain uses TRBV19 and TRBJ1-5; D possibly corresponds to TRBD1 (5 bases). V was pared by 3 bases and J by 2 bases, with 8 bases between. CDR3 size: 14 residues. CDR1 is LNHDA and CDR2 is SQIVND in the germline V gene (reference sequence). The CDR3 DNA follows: TGTGCCAGTAGTATTAGGGGAGGCAATCAGCCCCAGCATTTT. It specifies CASSIRGGNQPQHF.